Following are 23 T cell receptor beta chains from one sample sequenced in a study of identical twins. One entry per CDR3 protein results from TCRdb running MiXCR on the 5' RACE reads. The sample lists approximately 890,000 distinct CDR3 sequences, about 12% occurring once. The same sample was also used in a study of yellow fever vaccine responses in identical twins.

Specimen: PBMCs. Receptors were obtained from a woman aged 18-30 years in good health.

This clonotype was counted only a few times. V usage is TRBV9 and J usage is TRBJ2-5; D is unresolved. The CDR3 sequence is 9 residues long. Trimming took off 6 bases at V and 7 bases at J, with 4 bases between the two ends. In germline, CDR1 is SGDLS, CDR2 YYNGEE. The CDR3 loop reads CASTGTQYF. In DNA form, the CDR3 reads TGTGCCAGCACGGGGACCCAGTACTTC.

This clonotype was seen a handful of times. Here the CDR3 reads CSASKGLAGHYEQYF. The CDR3 DNA follows: TGCAGTGCTAGTAAAGGGCTAGCGGGGCACTACGAGCAGTACTTC. The chain recombines TRBV20-1 with TRBJ2-7; 9 bases agree with TRBD2. The CDR3 extends over 15 amino acids. V dropped 3 bases and J dropped 3; count of bases not matched to a gene: 9. The germline V gene encodes CDR1 DFQATT and CDR2 SNEGSKA (reference sequence).

This clonotype showed up many times. The J gene is TRBJ2-5, the V gene TRBV10-3, with a weak D call TRBD1 (6 bases). V gave up 6 bases and J gave up 5 bases, with 16 bases separating them. There are 14 residues in the CDR3. Germline V gene lookup returns CDR1 ENHRY and CDR2 SYGVKD. The CDR3 protein is CAISLRGVPETQYF. Here the CDR3 DNA reads TGTGCCATCAGCCTCAGGGGCGTCCCGGAGACCCAGTACTTC.

The chain recombines TRBV12-3 or TRBV12-4 with TRBJ2-7; TRBD1 matches at 8 bases. V lost 6 bases, J lost 3 bases, and 7 bases stayed unmatched. The CDR3 length is 14 residues. Here the CDR3 reads CASSPRGQGYEQYF. The CDR3 bases are TGTGCCAGCAGCCCCCGCGGACAGGGCTACGAGCAGTACTTC.

This clonotype has a count of ten or more. The CDR3 region is CASSAGYEQYV. DNA for the CDR3: TGTGCCAGCAGTGCGGGGTACGAGCAGTACGTC. The chain recombines TRBV28 with TRBJ2-7; possibly TRBD2 for D (6 bases). V was clipped by 5 bases and J by 4 bases, with 6 bases between them. This CDR3 contains 11 residues. Germline V gives CDR1 MDHEN, CDR2 SYDVKM.

V usage is TRBV12-3 or TRBV12-4 and J usage is TRBJ2-1; the match to TRBD2 covers 7 bases. J lost 5 bases, V lost 7 bases, and 8 bases had no gene match. The CDR3 is 14 residues long. The CDR3 nucleotides are TGTGCCAGCATCGGAAGCGGGGCCCACAATGAGCAGTTCTTC. It yields the protein CASIGSGAHNEQFF.

This clonotype was counted at least ten times. The J gene is TRBJ1-2, the V gene TRBV5-1, with D perhaps matching TRBD1 (5 bases). CDR1 is SGHRS, CDR2 YFSETQ, per germline. The CDR3 runs 15 residues. V lost 0 bases, J lost 1 base, and 10 bases lay in between. CDR3: CASSLEWDGNYGYTF. The CDR3 DNA follows: TGCGCCAGCAGCTTGGAATGGGACGGTAACTATGGCTACACCTTC.

This clonotype appeared a few times. V is TRBV28 and J is TRBJ2-1; 7 positions agree with TRBD2. Germline V gene sequence: CDR1 MDHEN, CDR2 SYDVKM. The ends lost 6 bases at V and 1 base at J; junction bases unmatched: 15. The length of the CDR3 is 18 residues. In DNA form, the CDR3 reads TGTGCCAGCAGCCCCGACCCCATGGCGGGAGTTTCCTACAATGAGCAGTTCTTC. Translated: CASSPDPMAGVSYNEQFF.

The chain uses TRBV12-3 or TRBV12-4 and TRBJ2-2; no reliable D call. V lost 3 bases to trimming and J lost 3 bases, with 8 bases between them. This CDR3 region has 14 residues. The CDR3 DNA is TGTGCCAGCAGTTTCGGCTCCTACACCGGGGAGCTGTTTTTT. Its protein is CASSFGSYTGELFF.

The chain links TRBV28 to TRBJ2-1; 7 bases align to TRBD1. Unmatched junction bases numbered 6, after V lost 5 bases and J lost 5 bases. In germline, CDR1 is MDHEN, CDR2 SYDVKM. The CDR3 sequence is 14 residues long. In nucleotides, the CDR3 is TGTGCCAGCAGTCACGGACAGGAGGACAATGAGCAGTTCTTC. Amino acid sequence: CASSHGQEDNEQFF.

Turning to this clonotype: This may come from a read error, since a much larger clone is one base off. This chain connects TRBV12-5 to TRBJ2-1; D ambiguous. Per the germline V gene, CDR1 is LGHNT and CDR2 is FRNRAP. The CDR3 totals 15 residues. The CDR3 DNA reads TGTGTTAGTGGTTTGGACCGGACCTCGTACAATGAGCAGTTCTTC. Protein product: CVSGLDRTSYNEQFF.

This clonotype was observed many times. The gene calls are TRBV6-5 and TRBJ2-3, with D possibly being TRBD2 (6 bases). Between the trimmed V and J ends, which lost 2 bases and 3 bases, there was a span of 9 bases. CDR1 and CDR2 (germline): MNHEY, SVGAGI. The CDR3 contains 14 residues. The CDR3 DNA follows: TGTGCCAGCAGTTACGGCGGGGAGACAGATACGCAGTATTTT. This gives the protein CASSYGGETDTQYF.

There are many counts of this clonotype. This CDR3 is CASSLFEQHYGYTF. CDR3 nucleotide sequence: TGTGCCAGCAGCTTATTTGAACAGCACTATGGCTACACCTTC. This sequence joins TRBV7-7 and TRBJ1-2, with unresolved D. V was pared by 2 bases and J by 3 bases, with 10 bases between. The CDR3 contains 14 residues. CDR1 is SSHAT, CDR2 FNYEAQ, per germline (reference sequence). The full variable domain, in which reference TRBV7-7 and TRBJ1-2 provide the parts outside the CDR3, is GAGVSQSPRYKVTKRGQDVTLRCDPISSHATLYWYQQALGQGPEFLTYFNYEAQPDKSGLPSDRFSAERPEGSISTLTIQRTEQRDSAMYRCASSLFEQHYGYTFGSGTRLTVV.

The sample holds a few counts of this clonotype. V gene TRBV5-8 combines with J gene TRBJ2-7; D remains ambiguous. The germline gives CDR1 SGHTS, CDR2 YDEGEE. With 4 bases removed from V and 0 bases from J, the gap between germline ends came to 14 bases. The CDR3 totals 15 residues. The CDR3 coding sequence is TGTGCCAGCAGCCCATCGGGTCCCCACTCCTACGAGCAGTACTTC. It codes for CASSPSGPHSYEQYF.

The genes are TRBV29-1 and TRBJ2-7; no reliable D call. The CDR3 loop spans 12 amino acids. Trimming removed 4 bases at V and 2 bases at J, with 9 bases between. Looked up from germline, CDR1 is SQVTM and CDR2 is ANQGSEA. The CDR3 loop is CSVASGAYEQYF. DNA for the CDR3: TGCAGCGTTGCGTCTGGGGCCTACGAGCAGTACTTC.

This clonotype showed up just a few times. The CDR3 region is CSARLGLRIEQYV. The CDR3 region has the DNA TGCAGTGCTAGATTGGGACTTCGTATCGAGCAGTACGTC. The J gene is TRBJ2-7, the V gene TRBV20-1; TRBD2 might be the D (6 bases). Trimming took 2 bases from V and 6 from J, leaving 14 bases between them. This CDR3 region has 13 residues. Germline V gives CDR1 DFQATT, CDR2 SNEGSKA (reference sequence).

This clonotype came up a few times. The genes are TRBV5-6 and TRBJ2-7; TRBD2 agrees at 13 bases. Germline CDR1 is SGHDT and CDR2 is YYEEEE. J gave up 3 bases and V 4 bases, and 7 bases lay outside the gene matches. The CDR3 has 16 amino acids. CDR3 loop: CASSPLGLAGYYEQYF. Here the CDR3 DNA reads TGTGCCAGCAGCCCGCTGGGACTAGCGGGGTACTACGAGCAGTACTTC.

In this sample, this clonotype turned up a few times. The CDR3 coding sequence is TGTGCCAGCAGTGAAGTGGGACGGCCCCAAGAGACCCAGTACTTC. This sequence encodes CASSEVGRPQETQYF. The J gene is TRBJ2-5, the V gene TRBV6-1; D may be TRBD1 or TRBD2 (5 bases each). Germline V gene sequence: CDR1 MNHNS, CDR2 SASEGT. The length of the CDR3 is 15 residues. V was trimmed by 1 base and J by 1 base, leaving 10 bases between them.

This clonotype showed up many times. The V and J genes are TRBV5-1 and TRBJ2-1; possibly TRBD1 or TRBD2 for D (5 bases each). Trimming removed 0 bases from V and 0 bases from J, with 10 bases in between. Germline V gene lookup returns CDR1 SGHRS and CDR2 YFSETQ. This CDR3 comprises 16 residues. The CDR3 DNA is TGCGCCAGCAGCTTGGCTGGGACGACCTCCTACAATGAGCAGTTCTTC. This encodes CASSLAGTTSYNEQFF. Drawing the rest from reference TRBV5-1 and TRBJ2-1, the complete variable domain is KAGVTQTPRYLIKTRGQQVTLSCSPISGHRSVSWYQQTPGQGLQFLFEYFSETQRNKGNFPGRFSGRQFSNSRSEMNVSTLELGDSALYLCASSLAGTTSYNEQFFGPGTRLTVL.

This clonotype was seen a few times. The chain combines TRBV12-3 or TRBV12-4 with TRBJ2-7, with D maybe TRBD2 (5 bases). The CDR3 sequence is 14 residues long. V was trimmed by 5 bases and J by 2 bases, leaving 13 bases between them. The CDR3 DNA sequence: TGTGCCAGCAGTCCTCAACTAGATCCCTACGAGCAGTACTTC. Translation gives CASSPQLDPYEQYF.

This clonotype showed up just a few times. CDR3 nucleotide sequence: TGTGCCAGCAGCCAAGGGGCGACTAGCATCGATACGCAGTATTTT. It yields the protein CASSQGATSIDTQYF. This chain uses TRBV4-2 with TRBJ2-3; 7 bases agree with TRBD2. This CDR3 spans 15 amino acids. CDR1 is LGHNA and CDR2 is YNFKEQ in the germline V gene. V lost 1 base and J lost 6; bases outside the gene matches: 7.

This rearrangement joins TRBV11-2 to TRBJ2-1; TRBD1 aligns across 7 bases. The germline gives CDR1 SGHAT, CDR2 FQNNGV. The CDR3 is made up of 16 amino acids. After removal of 1 base from V and 0 bases from J, the junction contained 3 bases not matched to a gene. Written as DNA, the CDR3 is TGTGCCAGCAGCTTAGGTAGGGGGCTCTCCTACAATGAGCAGTTCTTC. It encodes CASSLGRGLSYNEQFF.

The chain joins TRBV20-1 to TRBJ1-5, with D maybe TRBD1 (6 bases). V gave up 3 bases and J gave up 7 bases, with 10 bases separating them. Germline values: CDR1 DFQATT, CDR2 SNEGSKA (reference sequence). The CDR3 length is 12 residues. CDR3 protein: CSASVQGQPQHF. The CDR3 DNA is TGCAGTGCTAGCGTACAGGGCCAGCCCCAGCATTTT.